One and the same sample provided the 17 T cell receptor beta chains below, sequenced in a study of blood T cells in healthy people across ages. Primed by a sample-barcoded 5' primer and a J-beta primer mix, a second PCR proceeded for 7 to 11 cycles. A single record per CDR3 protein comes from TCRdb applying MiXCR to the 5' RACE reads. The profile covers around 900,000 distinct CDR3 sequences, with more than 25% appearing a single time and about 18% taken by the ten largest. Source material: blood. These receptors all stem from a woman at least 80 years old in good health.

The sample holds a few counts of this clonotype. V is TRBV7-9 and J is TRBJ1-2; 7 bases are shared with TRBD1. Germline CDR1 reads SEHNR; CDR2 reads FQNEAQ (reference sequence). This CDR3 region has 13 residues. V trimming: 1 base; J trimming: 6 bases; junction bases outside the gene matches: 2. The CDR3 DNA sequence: TGTGCCAGCAGCTTAGACCAGGGGGATGGCTACACCTTC. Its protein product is CASSLDQGDGYTF.

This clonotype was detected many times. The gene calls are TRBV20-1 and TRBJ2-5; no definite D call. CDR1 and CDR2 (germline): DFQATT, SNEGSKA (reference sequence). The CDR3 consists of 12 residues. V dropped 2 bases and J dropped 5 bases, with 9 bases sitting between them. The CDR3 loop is CSARSRLETQYF. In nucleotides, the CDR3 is TGCAGTGCTAGATCACGGCTGGAGACCCAGTACTTC.

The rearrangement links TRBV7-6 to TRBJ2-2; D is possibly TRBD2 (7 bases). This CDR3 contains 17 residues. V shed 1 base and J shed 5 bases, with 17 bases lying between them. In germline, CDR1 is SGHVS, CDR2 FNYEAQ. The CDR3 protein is CASSLGGRGARTGELFF. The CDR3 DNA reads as TGTGCCAGCAGCTTAGGGGGTCGGGGGGCTCGGACCGGGGAGCTGTTTTTT.

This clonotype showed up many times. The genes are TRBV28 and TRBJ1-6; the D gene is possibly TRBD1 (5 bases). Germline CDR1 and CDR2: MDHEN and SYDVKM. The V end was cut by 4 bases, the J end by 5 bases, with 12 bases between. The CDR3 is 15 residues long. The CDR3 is CASSYGARNNSPLHF. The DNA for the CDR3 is TGTGCCAGCAGTTACGGGGCTCGCAATAATTCACCCCTCCACTTT.

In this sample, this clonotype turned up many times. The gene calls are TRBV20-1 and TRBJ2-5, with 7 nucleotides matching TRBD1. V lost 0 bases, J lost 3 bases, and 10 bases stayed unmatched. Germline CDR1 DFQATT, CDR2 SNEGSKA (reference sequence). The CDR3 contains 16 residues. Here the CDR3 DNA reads TGCAGTGCTAGAGATCCGCGACAGGGATCAAAAGAGACCCAGTACTTC. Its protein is CSARDPRQGSKETQYF.

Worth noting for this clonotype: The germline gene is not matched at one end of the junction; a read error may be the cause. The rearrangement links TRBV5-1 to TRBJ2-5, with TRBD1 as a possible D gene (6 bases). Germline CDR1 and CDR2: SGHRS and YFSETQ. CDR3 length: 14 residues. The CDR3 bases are TGCGCCAGCAGCTACGGACAGCTCCAAGAGGCCCAGTACTTC. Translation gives CASSYGQLQEAQYF. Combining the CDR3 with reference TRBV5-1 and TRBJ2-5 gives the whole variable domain KAGVTQTPRYLIKTRGQQVTLSCSPISGHRSVSWYQQTPGQGLQFLFEYFSETQRNKGNFPGRFSGRQFSNSRSEMNVSTLELGDSALYLCASSYGQLQEAQYFGPGTRLLVL.

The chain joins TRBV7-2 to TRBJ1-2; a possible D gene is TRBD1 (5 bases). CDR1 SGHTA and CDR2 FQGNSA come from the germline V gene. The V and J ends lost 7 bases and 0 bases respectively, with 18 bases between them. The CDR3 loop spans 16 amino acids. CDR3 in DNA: TGTGCCAGCAACCCGTTCGGGACCAGAGCTAACTATGGCTACACCTTC. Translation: CASNPFGTRANYGYTF. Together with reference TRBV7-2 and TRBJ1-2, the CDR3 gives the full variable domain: GAGVSQSPSNKVTEKGKDVELRCDPISGHTALYWYRQSLGQGLEFLIYFQGNSAPDKSGLPSDRFSAERTGGSVSTLTIQRTQQEDSAVYLCASNPFGTRANYGYTFGSGTRLTVV.

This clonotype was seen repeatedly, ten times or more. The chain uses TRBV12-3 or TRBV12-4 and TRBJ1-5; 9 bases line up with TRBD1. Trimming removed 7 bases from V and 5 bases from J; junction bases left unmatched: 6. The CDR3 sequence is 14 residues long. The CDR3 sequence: CASTTGTGHQPQHF. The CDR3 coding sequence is TGTGCCAGCACTACCGGGACAGGGCATCAGCCCCAGCATTTT.

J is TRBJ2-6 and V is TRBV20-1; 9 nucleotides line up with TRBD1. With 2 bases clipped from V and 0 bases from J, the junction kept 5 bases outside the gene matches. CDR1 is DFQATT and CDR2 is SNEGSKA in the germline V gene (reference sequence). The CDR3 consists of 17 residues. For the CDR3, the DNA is TGCAGTGCTAGAACCGGGACAGGGAGCTCTGGGGCCAACGTCCTGACTTTC. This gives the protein CSARTGTGSSGANVLTF.

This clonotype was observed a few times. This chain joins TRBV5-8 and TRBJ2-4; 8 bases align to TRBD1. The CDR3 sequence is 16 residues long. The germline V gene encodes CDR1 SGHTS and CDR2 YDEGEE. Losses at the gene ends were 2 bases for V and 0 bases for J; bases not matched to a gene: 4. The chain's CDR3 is CASSFGDRGAKNIQYF. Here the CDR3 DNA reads TGTGCCAGCAGCTTTGGAGACAGGGGAGCCAAAAACATTCAGTACTTC.

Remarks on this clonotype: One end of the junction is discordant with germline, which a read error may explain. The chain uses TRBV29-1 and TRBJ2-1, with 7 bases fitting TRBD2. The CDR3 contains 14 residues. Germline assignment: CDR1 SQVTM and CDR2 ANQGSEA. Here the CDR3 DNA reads TGCGGCGTCGGCGGGAGAGGGTCTTACAATGAGCAGTTCTTC. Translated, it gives CGVGGRGSYNEQFF.

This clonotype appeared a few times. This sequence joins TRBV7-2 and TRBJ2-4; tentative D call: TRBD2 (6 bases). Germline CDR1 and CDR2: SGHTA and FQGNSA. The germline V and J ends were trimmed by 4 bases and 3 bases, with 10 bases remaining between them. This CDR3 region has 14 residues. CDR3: CASSWGVGKNIQYF. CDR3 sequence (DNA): TGTGCCAGCAGCTGGGGGGTTGGCAAAAACATTCAGTACTTC.

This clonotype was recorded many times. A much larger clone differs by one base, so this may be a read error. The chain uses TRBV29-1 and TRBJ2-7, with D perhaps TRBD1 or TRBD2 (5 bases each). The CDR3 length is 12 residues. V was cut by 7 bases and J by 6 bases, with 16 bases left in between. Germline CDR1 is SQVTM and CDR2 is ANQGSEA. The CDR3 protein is CSGVRGSTEQYF. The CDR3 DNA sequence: TGCAGCGGTGTTCGGGGCAGCACCGAGCAGTACTTC.

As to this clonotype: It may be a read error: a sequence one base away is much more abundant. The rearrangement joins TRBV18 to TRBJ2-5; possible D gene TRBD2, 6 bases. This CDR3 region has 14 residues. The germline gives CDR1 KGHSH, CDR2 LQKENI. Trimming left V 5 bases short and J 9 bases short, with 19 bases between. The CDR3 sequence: CASSLRERGKAQYF. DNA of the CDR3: TGTGCCAGCTCATTACGGGAACGGGGGAAGGCCCAGTACTTC.

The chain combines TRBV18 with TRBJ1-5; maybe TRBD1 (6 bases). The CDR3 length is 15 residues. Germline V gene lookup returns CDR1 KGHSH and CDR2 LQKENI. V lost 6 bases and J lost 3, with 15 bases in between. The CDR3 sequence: CASSVTGPPNQPQHF. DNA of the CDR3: TGTGCCAGCTCCGTTACAGGGCCCCCCAATCAGCCCCAGCATTTT. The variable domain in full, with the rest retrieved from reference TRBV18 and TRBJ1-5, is NAGVMQNPRHLVRRRGQEARLRCSPMKGHSHVYWYRQLPEEGLKFMVYLQKENIIDESGMPKERFSAEFPKEGPSILRIQQVVRGDSAAYFCASSVTGPPNQPQHFGDGTRLSIL.

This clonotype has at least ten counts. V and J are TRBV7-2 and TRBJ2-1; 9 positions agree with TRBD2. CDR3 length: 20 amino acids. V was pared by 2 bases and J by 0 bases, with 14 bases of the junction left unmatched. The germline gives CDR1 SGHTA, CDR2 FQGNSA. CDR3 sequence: CASSLIRISGGASSYNEQFF. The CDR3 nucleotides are TGTGCCAGCAGCTTAATCCGAATTAGCGGGGGCGCTAGCTCCTACAATGAGCAGTTCTTC.

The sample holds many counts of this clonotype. The DNA of the CDR3 is TGTGCCAGCAGTGGCCCTAGCGGGGGACCTGCACCGGATACGCAGTATTTT. This sequence encodes CASSGPSGGPAPDTQYF. The rearrangement uses TRBV12-3 or TRBV12-4 and TRBJ2-3, with 10 bases that match TRBD2. The ends lost 5 bases at V and 6 bases at J; junction bases unmatched: 14. This CDR3 has 17 residues.